Listed here are 20 T cell receptor beta chains from one sample, sequenced in a study of T cell responses to AZD1222 COVID-19 vaccine. Measured with immunoSEQ multiplex PCR; TCRdb has only the in-frame clones, and not every one. Of about 120,000 clones listed, 85% to 95% were seen once; the top ten hold about 3%. Material: peripheral blood, obtained on day 0 of AZD1222 vaccination. These receptors came from an adult in good health.

V usage is TRBV18 and J usage is TRBJ2-4; D perhaps matches TRBD1 (6 bases). Germline V lookup: CDR1 KGHSH, CDR2 LQKENI. The germline V and J ends were trimmed by 1 base and 6 bases, with 19 bases remaining between them. This CDR3 has 17 residues. The chain's CDR3 is CASSPLNLGALGNIQYF. CDR3 DNA sequence: TGTGCCAGCTCACCACTAAATTTGGGGGCATTGGGAAACATTCAGTACTTC.

J is TRBJ2-3 and V is TRBV28; tentatively, D is TRBD1 or TRBD2 (5 bases each). V was pared by 3 bases and J by 2 bases, with 9 bases between. From germline, CDR1 is MDHEN and CDR2 SYDVKM. CDR3 length equals 14 residues. CDR3 residues: CASSLGVFTDTQYF. CDR3 in DNA: TGTGCCAGCAGTTTGGGGGTATTCACAGATACGCAGTATTTT.

The chain has TRBV7-2 and TRBJ1-1, with D unresolved. CDR1 and CDR2 (germline): SGHTA, FQGNSA. The V end lost 3 bases, the J end lost 4 bases, and 6 bases lay between the germline ends. This CDR3 comprises 12 residues. As DNA, the CDR3 is TGTGCCAGCAGCTTTCGGTTCACTGAAGCTTTCTTT. Translating it yields CASSFRFTEAFF.

The chain recombines TRBV3-1 (or the pseudogene TRBV3-2) with TRBJ2-3; 14 nucleotides align to TRBD2. V trimming: 5 bases; J trimming: 4 bases; junction bases outside the gene matches: 8. Germline values: CDR1 LGHDT, CDR2 YNNKEL (reference sequence). CDR3 length: 17 residues. CDR3 residues: CASSTRTSGRKADTQYF. In DNA, the CDR3 is TGTGCCAGCAGCACCAGGACTAGCGGGAGGAAGGCAGATACGCAGTATTTT.

The chain links TRBV19 to TRBJ1-5; D is ambiguous. Germline V gene sequence: CDR1 LNHDA, CDR2 SQIVND (reference sequence). The CDR3 totals 12 residues. Trimming pared 1 base from V and 7 bases from J, leaving 5 bases between. CDR3 amino acids: CASSIGRQPQHF. DNA of the CDR3: TGTGCCAGTAGTATAGGCAGGCAGCCCCAGCATTTT.

The chain carries TRBV4-1 and TRBJ1-2; D gene ambiguous. V lost 1 base and J 4 bases, leaving 10 bases between the germline ends. Germline CDR1 is MGHRA and CDR2 is YSYEKL. The CDR3 totals 14 residues. CDR3 coding DNA: TGCGCCAGCAGCCAAGTAGGTACAGCCTATGGCTACACCTTC. Translating gives CASSQVGTAYGYTF.

J is TRBJ1-1 and V is TRBV5-6; possible D gene TRBD1, 5 bases. The CDR3 has 14 amino acids. Germline V gene data show CDR1 as SGHDT and CDR2 as YYEEEE. V was shortened by 6 bases and J by 5 bases, with 17 bases between the two germline ends. This CDR3 is CASNYPGRQTEAFF. CDR3 nucleotide sequence: TGTGCCAGCAACTATCCGGGACGACAGACTGAAGCTTTCTTT.

This chain links TRBV2 with TRBJ1-2; 7 bases are a match to TRBD1. The CDR3 extends over 15 amino acids. Trimming removed 6 bases from V and 0 bases from J; junction bases left unmatched: 7. Germline CDR1 and CDR2: SNHLY and FYNNEI. CDR3 in DNA: TGTGCCAGCAGAGGGGACAGCCTAACTAACTATGGCTACACCTTC. Protein: CASRGDSLTNYGYTF.

The chain uses TRBV7-2 and TRBJ1-2, with 9 bases aligning to TRBD1. The CDR3 extends over 15 amino acids. Losses at the gene ends were 4 bases for V and 0 bases for J; bases not matched to a gene: 3. Per germline, CDR1 SGHTA and CDR2 FQGNSA. CDR3 bases: TGTGCCAGCAGCTCTACAGGGGGCTCTAACTATGGCTACACCTTC. The encoded protein is CASSSTGGSNYGYTF. Full variable domain (remainder filled in from reference TRBV7-2 and TRBJ1-2): GAGVSQSPSNKVTEKGKDVELRCDPISGHTALYWYRQSLGQGLEFLIYFQGNSAPDKSGLPSDRFSAERTGGSVSTLTIQRTQQEDSAVYLCASSSTGGSNYGYTFGSGTRLTVV.

The chain links TRBV28 to TRBJ1-2, with D possibly being TRBD1 (6 bases). The CDR3 is 15 residues long. Germline V lookup: CDR1 MDHEN, CDR2 SYDVKM. Deletions cut 1 base from V and 4 bases from J, with 13 bases between. This CDR3 reads CASSLSGGYSYGYTF. Here the CDR3 DNA reads TGTGCCAGCAGTTTATCGGGGGGCTACTCCTATGGCTACACCTTC.

V and J are TRBV6-1 and TRBJ1-5, with no clear D. The CDR3 totals 18 residues. With 1 base removed from V and 4 bases from J, the gap between germline ends came to 20 bases. The germline gives CDR1 MNHNS, CDR2 SASEGT. CDR3 sequence: CASSEGGRAEVFNQPQHF. In nucleotides, the CDR3 is TGTGCCAGCAGTGAAGGAGGAAGGGCAGAAGTGTTTAATCAGCCCCAGCATTTT.

The V gene is TRBV5-8, the J gene TRBJ1-1; 7 positions match TRBD1. CDR3 size: 15 residues. Trimming cost V 4 bases and J 3 bases; bases outside gene matches: 9. Germline CDR1 and CDR2: SGHTS and YDEGEE. CDR3 sequence: CASSLVNRGHTEAFF. CDR3 DNA: TGTGCCAGCAGCCTCGTTAACAGGGGTCACACTGAAGCTTTCTTT.

The chain carries TRBV19 and TRBJ1-1; D is perhaps TRBD1 (5 bases). The CDR3 totals 18 residues. In germline, CDR1 is LNHDA, CDR2 SQIVND (reference sequence). Deletions cut 0 bases from V and 0 bases from J, with 17 bases between. CDR3 region: CASSIDHGGVFLNTEAFF. In DNA form, the CDR3 reads TGTGCCAGTAGTATAGATCATGGGGGAGTATTTTTGAACACTGAAGCTTTCTTT.

V and J are TRBV19 and TRBJ1-2, with D unclear. Looked up from germline, CDR1 is LNHDA and CDR2 is SQIVND (reference sequence). The CDR3 runs to 16 residues. V was trimmed by 5 bases and J by 0 bases, leaving 16 bases between them. CDR3 nucleotide sequence: TGTGCCAGTAGTCCCCGATTTGGTAGTGCTAACTATGGCTACACCTTC. Its protein is CASSPRFGSANYGYTF.

This chain uses TRBV11-2 with TRBJ1-5; D unresolved. This CDR3 is 14 amino acids long. With 5 bases removed from V and 6 bases from J, the gap between germline ends came to 14 bases. Per the germline V gene, CDR1 is SGHAT and CDR2 is FQNNGV. In DNA, the CDR3 is TGTGCCAGCAGCCTCCCCCAATGGGGTCAGCCCCAGCATTTT. Encoded protein: CASSLPQWGQPQHF.

This chain connects TRBV12-3 or TRBV12-4 to TRBJ2-7; D may correspond to TRBD1 or TRBD2 (6 bases each). V lost 0 bases to trimming and J lost 5 bases, with 8 bases between them. CDR3 length: 13 residues. The chain's CDR3 is CASSLAEGDEQYF. The CDR3 DNA sequence: TGTGCCAGCAGTTTAGCGGAGGGGGACGAGCAGTACTTC.

The gene calls are TRBV3-1 (or the pseudogene TRBV3-2) and TRBJ2-7, with no clear D. There are 11 residues in the CDR3. Germline V gene sequence: CDR1 LGHDT, CDR2 YNNKEL (reference sequence). V lost 4 bases and J 10 bases, leaving 11 bases between the germline ends. CDR3 DNA: TGTGCCAGCAGCCTAGGAGTCTTCCAGTACTTC. Its translation is CASSLGVFQYF.

This chain uses TRBV7-2 with TRBJ1-4, with a weak D call TRBD1 (5 bases). This CDR3 contains 12 residues. V lost 11 bases, J lost 2 bases, and 9 bases lay in between. Germline CDR1 reads SGHTA; CDR2 reads FQGNSA. Here the CDR3 reads CASAGTNEKLFF. In nucleotides, the CDR3 is TGTGCCTCAGCAGGGACTAATGAAAAACTGTTTTTT.

The rearrangement uses TRBV12-5 and TRBJ2-5; 8 bases map to TRBD2. V shed 1 base, J shed 5 bases, and the junction held 6 bases outside the gene matches. Germline V gene data show CDR1 as LGHNT and CDR2 as FRNRAP. The length of the CDR3 is 15 residues. CDR3 in DNA: TGTGCTAGTGGTTTGGAAGCGGGAGCGGGGGAGACCCAGTACTTC. It specifies CASGLEAGAGETQYF. Complete variable domain (other parts from reference TRBV12-5 and TRBJ2-5): DARVTQTPRHKVTEMGQEVTMRCQPILGHNTVFWYRQTMMQGLELLAYFRNRAPLDDSGMPKDRFSAEMPDATLATLKIQPSEPRDSAVYFCASGLEAGAGETQYFGPGTRLLVL.

The chain is built from TRBV7-2 and TRBJ1-5; a possible D gene is TRBD1 (5 bases). Germline loops: CDR1 SGHTA, CDR2 FQGNSA. The CDR3 consists of 15 residues. Trimming shortened V by 3 bases and J by 7 bases, and 16 bases separated the two germline ends. The CDR3 DNA sequence: TGTGCCAGCAGCTTGTTGAGAGGGGCGGGACAGCCCCAGCATTTT. It is translated as CASSLLRGAGQPQHF.